The next 13 T cell receptor beta chains were all read from a single sample in a study of blood T cell repertoires in COVID-19. The data were produced by immunoSEQ multiplex PCR, yet TCRdb's version contains in-frame clones alone and is incomplete. In the table there are over 250,000 clones, approximately 90% of which are singletons. The source material was PBMCs or T cells enriched from blood (not recorded which). All receptors derive from a woman aged 25 to 45 who had recovered from COVID-19.

The genes are TRBV3-1 (or the pseudogene TRBV3-2) and TRBJ2-1; D gene uncertain. Trimming took off 4 bases at V and 6 bases at J, with 10 bases between the two ends. The CDR3 consists of 13 residues. Germline CDR1 LGHDT, CDR2 YNNKEL (reference sequence). The CDR3 coding sequence is TGTGCCAGCAGCCCTCCAGGCATCAATGAGCAGTTCTTC. Translated, it gives CASSPPGINEQFF.

The rearrangement joins TRBV7-6 to TRBJ1-5; unclear D gene. Germline CDR1 reads SGHVS; CDR2 reads FNYEAQ. V was cut by 2 bases and J by 7 bases, with 6 bases left in between. The CDR3 is 12 residues long. CDR3 region: CASSLLGQPQHF. The CDR3 DNA sequence: TGTGCCAGCAGCTTATTGGGCCAGCCCCAGCATTTT.

The chain is built from TRBV10-3 and TRBJ2-3, with 14 bases that match TRBD2. Germline-derived CDR1 and CDR2 are ENHRY and SYGVKD. The CDR3 contains 18 residues. With V trimmed by 0 bases and J by 1 base, 3 bases remained unmatched. CDR3 in amino acids: CAISESGLAGGRTDTQYF. In DNA, the CDR3 is TGTGCCATCAGTGAGTCTGGACTAGCGGGAGGCCGCACAGATACGCAGTATTTT.

This clone was recorded once. V gene TRBV20-1 combines with J gene TRBJ2-7; 7 nucleotides line up with TRBD2. There are 14 residues in the CDR3. In germline, CDR1 is DFQATT, CDR2 SNEGSKA (reference sequence). The V gene end was trimmed by 3 bases and the J gene end by 4 bases; junction bases not matched to a gene: 9. CDR3 loop: CSASSQGGYYEQYF. Written as DNA, the CDR3 is TGCAGTGCTAGTAGCCAGGGAGGGTATTACGAGCAGTACTTC.

The chain couples TRBV27 to TRBJ2-7; TRBD2 aligns across 10 bases. CDR3 length: 15 residues. Trimming cost V 3 bases and J 4 bases; bases outside gene matches: 6. Germline lookup yields CDR1 MNHEY and CDR2 SMNVEV (reference sequence). The CDR3 loop is CASSFSGTSVYEQYF. The CDR3 DNA follows: TGTGCCAGCAGTTTTTCTGGGACTAGCGTATACGAGCAGTACTTC.

The chain joins TRBV6-2 or TRBV6-3 to TRBJ2-7, with 10 bases lining up with TRBD1. V was pared by 2 bases and J by 6 bases, with 4 bases of the junction left unmatched. This CDR3 contains 14 residues. CDR1 and CDR2 from the germline V gene are MNHEY and SVGEGT. DNA of the CDR3: TGTGCCAGCAGTTACCCGGGACAGGGGTTCGAGCAGTACTTC. Protein: CASSYPGQGFEQYF.

The chain combines TRBV5-1 with TRBJ2-1; tentatively, D is TRBD2 (5 bases). The germline V and J ends were trimmed by 4 bases and 8 bases, with 19 bases remaining between them. The CDR3 totals 15 residues. Germline loops: CDR1 SGHRS, CDR2 YFSETQ. The CDR3 sequence: CASSLRHLASHEQFF. The CDR3 bases are TGCGCCAGCAGCCTCAGACACCTAGCTTCCCATGAGCAGTTCTTC.

The chain links TRBV29-1 to TRBJ1-2, with TRBD1 matching over 8 bases. V gave up 3 bases and J gave up 8 bases; unmatched junction bases: 2. Germline V gene data show CDR1 as SQVTM and CDR2 as ANQGSEA. The CDR3 runs to 11 residues. The DNA for the CDR3 is TGCAGCGTTGATCAGGGGGCGGGCTACACCTTC. Its protein is CSVDQGAGYTF.

The chain has TRBV28 and TRBJ1-2; 8 bases fit TRBD1. Germline-derived CDR1 and CDR2 are MDHEN and SYDVKM. CDR3 length: 15 amino acids. J lost 5 bases, V lost 5 bases, and 10 bases had no gene match. The CDR3, as DNA: TGTGCCAGCAGTCTGGGACAGGAGGAGAATTATGGCTACACCTTC. Translated: CASSLGQEENYGYTF.

The chain recombines TRBV30 with TRBJ2-7, with 9 bases aligning to TRBD1. The CDR3 is 15 residues long. Looked up from germline, CDR1 is GTSNPN and CDR2 is SVGIG (reference sequence). V gave up 2 bases and J gave up 4 bases; unmatched junction bases: 9. Written as DNA, the CDR3 is TGTGCCTGGAGTCCCCCGGGACAGGGAAAGTACGAGCAGTACTTC. It is translated as CAWSPPGQGKYEQYF. Full variable domain (missing parts from reference TRBV30 and TRBJ2-7): SQTIHQWPATLVQPVGSPLSLECTVEGTSNPNLYWYRQAAGRGLQLLFYSVGIGQISSEVPQNLSASRPQDRQFILSSKKLLLSDSGFYLCAWSPPGQGKYEQYFGPGTRLTVT.

This chain joins TRBV9 and TRBJ2-7; D is perhaps TRBD1 (6 bases). The V and J ends lost 0 bases and 2 bases respectively, with 9 bases between them. The CDR3 is 14 residues long. From germline, CDR1 is SGDLS and CDR2 YYNGEE. In nucleotides, the CDR3 is TGTGCCAGCAGCGTAGCATGGACAGCCTACGAGCAGTACTTC. Protein: CASSVAWTAYEQYF.

This clone has a handful of counts. The chain is built from TRBV2 and TRBJ1-4; D ambiguous. Trimming left V 6 bases short and J 5 bases short, with 10 bases between. CDR1 SNHLY and CDR2 FYNNEI come from the germline V gene. The CDR3 length is 13 residues. This CDR3 is CASREPRNEKLFF. The CDR3 DNA reads TGTGCCAGCAGGGAACCGAGAAATGAAAAACTGTTTTTT.

V is TRBV19 and J is TRBJ1-5; weak D call: TRBD1 (5 bases). The CDR3 has 15 amino acids. Trimming removed 6 bases from V and 0 bases from J, with 12 bases in between. CDR1 and CDR2 from the germline V gene are LNHDA and SQIVND (reference sequence). The CDR3 loop reads CASRRDGYSNQPQHF. In DNA, the CDR3 is TGTGCCAGTAGGCGGGACGGTTATAGCAATCAGCCCCAGCATTTT.